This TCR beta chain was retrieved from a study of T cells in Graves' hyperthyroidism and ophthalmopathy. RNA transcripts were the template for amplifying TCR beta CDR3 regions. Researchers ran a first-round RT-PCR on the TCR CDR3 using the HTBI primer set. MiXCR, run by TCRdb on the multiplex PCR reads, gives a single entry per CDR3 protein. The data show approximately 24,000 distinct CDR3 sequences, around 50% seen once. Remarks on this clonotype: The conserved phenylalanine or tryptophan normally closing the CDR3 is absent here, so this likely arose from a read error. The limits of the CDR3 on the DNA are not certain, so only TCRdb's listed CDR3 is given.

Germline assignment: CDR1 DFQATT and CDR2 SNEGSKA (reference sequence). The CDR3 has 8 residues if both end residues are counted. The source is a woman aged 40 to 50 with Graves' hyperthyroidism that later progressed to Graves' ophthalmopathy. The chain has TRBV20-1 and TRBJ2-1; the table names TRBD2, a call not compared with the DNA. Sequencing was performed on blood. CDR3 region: CSAGRGLA.